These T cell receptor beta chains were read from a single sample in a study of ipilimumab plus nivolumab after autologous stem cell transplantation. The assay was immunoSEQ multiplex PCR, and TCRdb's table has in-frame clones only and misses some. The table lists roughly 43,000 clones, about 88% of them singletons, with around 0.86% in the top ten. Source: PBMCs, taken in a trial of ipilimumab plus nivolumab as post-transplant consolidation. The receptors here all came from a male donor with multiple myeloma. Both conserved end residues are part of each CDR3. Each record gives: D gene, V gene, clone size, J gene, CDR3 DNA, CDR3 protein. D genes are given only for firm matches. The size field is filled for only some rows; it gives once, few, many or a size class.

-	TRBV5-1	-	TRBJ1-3	TGCGCCAGCAGCTTGGCCTGGGGGGCTGGAAACACCATATATTTT	CASSLAWGAGNTIYF
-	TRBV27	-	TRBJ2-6	TGTGCCAGCAGTTTCGGGGGGCGCCTCGTCCTGACTTTC	CASSFGGRLVLTF
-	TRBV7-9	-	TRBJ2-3	TGTGCCAGCAGCTTAGTTCGATTTGAGGGGAGGAATACGCAGTATTTT	CASSLVRFEGRNTQYF
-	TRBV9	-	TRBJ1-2	TGTGCCAGCAGCGTTGGCGGATCCTATGGCTACACCTTC	CASSVGGSYGYTF
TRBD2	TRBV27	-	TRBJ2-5	TGTGCCAGCCGGCTGCGGGTAGCGGGAGGCGAGACCCAGTACTTC	CASRLRVAGGETQYF
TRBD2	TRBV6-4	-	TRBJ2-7	TGTGCCAGCAGTGACTCGACTAGCGGGTCCTACGAGCAGTACTTC	CASSDSTSGSYEQYF
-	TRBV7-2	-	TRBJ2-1	TGTGCCAGCAGCTTAGCGAGTACGCCGGACAATGAGCAGTTCTTC	CASSLASTPDNEQFF
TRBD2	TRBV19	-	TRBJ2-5	TGTGCCAGTAGTCCCCCGGGACTAGCTTTTCAGACCCAGTACTTC	CASSPPGLAFQTQYF
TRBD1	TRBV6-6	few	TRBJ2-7	TGTGCCAGCAGTTACTCGAGCGCGAGACAGGGAAACGAGCAGTACTTC	CASSYSSARQGNEQYF
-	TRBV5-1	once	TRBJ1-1	TGCGCCAGCAGCTTGGGCAGCTCTGATGAAGCTTTCTTT	CASSLGSSDEAFF
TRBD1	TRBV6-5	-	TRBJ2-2	TGTGCCAGCAGCCCGGGACAGGGGAAAGGGGAGCTGTTTTTT	CASSPGQGKGELFF
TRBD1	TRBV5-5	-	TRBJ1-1	TGTGCCAGCAGCTTGTTGACGACAGGGGACGTTGAAGCTTTCTTT	CASSLLTTGDVEAFF
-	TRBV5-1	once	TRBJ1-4	TGCGCCAGCAGCCCGGTAGGGTTGTCTAATGAAAAACTGTTTTTT	CASSPVGLSNEKLFF
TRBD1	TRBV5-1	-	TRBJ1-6	TGCGCCAGCAGCTTGGGGCAGGGGGGGAATTCACCCCTCCACTTT	CASSLGQGGNSPLHF
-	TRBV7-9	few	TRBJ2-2	TGTGCCAGCAGCTTACTTCTCGGGGAGCTGTTTTTT	CASSLLLGELFF
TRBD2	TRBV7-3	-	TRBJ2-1	TGTGCCAGCAGCTTAATGGGAAGGACTAGCGGTTACAATGAGCAGTTCTTC	CASSLMGRTSGYNEQFF
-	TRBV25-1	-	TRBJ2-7	TGTGCCAGCAGGGGGGGACACAAGATAGAGACCGAGCAGTACTTC	CASRGGHKIETEQYF
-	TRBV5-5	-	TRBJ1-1	TGTGCCAGCAGCTTGTTGGGGTCGAACACTGAAGCTTTCTTT	CASSLLGSNTEAFF
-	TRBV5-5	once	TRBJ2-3	TGTGCCAGCAGCTTGCCAGGAGCCACAGATACGCAGTATTTT	CASSLPGATDTQYF
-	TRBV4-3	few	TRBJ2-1	TGCGCCAGCAGCCCGGTGGGCCCCTACAATGAGCAGTTCTTC	CASSPVGPYNEQFF
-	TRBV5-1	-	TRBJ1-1	TGCGCCAGCAGCCCCCGACAGCGGGACAAACCAGAACAAATGAACACTGAAGCTTTCTTT	CASSPRQRDKPEQMNTEAFF
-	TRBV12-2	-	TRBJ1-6	TGTGCAAGTCGCTTAGTAAACGTCAATTCACCCCTCCACTTT	CASRLVNVNSPLHF
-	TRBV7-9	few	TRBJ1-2	TGTGCCAGCAGCCCAGCGAGGGGCCAATTTAACTATGGCTACACCTTC	CASSPARGQFNYGYTF
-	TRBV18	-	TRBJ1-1	TGTGCCAGCTCACCGGATGGGGGGAATCTCTCTGAAGCTTTCTTT	CASSPDGGNLSEAFF
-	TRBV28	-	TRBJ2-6	TGTGCCAGCAGTTTATACGGTTTGGGCTCTGGGGCCAACGTCCTGACTTTC	CASSLYGLGSGANVLTF
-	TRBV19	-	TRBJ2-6	TGTGCCAGTAGCCCCACGTCCTCTGGGGCCAACGTCCTGACTTTC	CASSPTSSGANVLTF
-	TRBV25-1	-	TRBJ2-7	TGTGCCAGCAGCCCGGAATACTCCTACGAGCAGTACTTC	CASSPEYSYEQYF
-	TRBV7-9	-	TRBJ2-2	TGTGCCAGCAGCCTCTCGGGGGAGCTGTTTTTT	CASSLSGELFF
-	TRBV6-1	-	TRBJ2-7	TGTGCCAGCAGATCCGGGACTGGCCCGTTAGAGCAGTACTTC	CASRSGTGPLEQYF
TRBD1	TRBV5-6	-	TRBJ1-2	TGTGCCAGCAGCTTGTTCGGGACAGCTTCCCCGGAAGGCTACACCTTC	CASSLFGTASPEGYTF
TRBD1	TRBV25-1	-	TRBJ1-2	TGTGCCAGCAGTGGTTCTTACAGGGGCTATGGCTACACCTTC	CASSGSYRGYGYTF
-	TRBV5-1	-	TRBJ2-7	TGCGCCAGCGGGCAGGAGAACTCCTACGAGCAGTACTTC	CASGQENSYEQYF
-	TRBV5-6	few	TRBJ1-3	TGTGCCAGCAGCTTGGAGCCCGCTGGAAACACCATATATTTT	CASSLEPAGNTIYF
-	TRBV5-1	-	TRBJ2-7	TGCGCCAGCAGGTTGGATGGGGATTGGGAGCAGTACTTC	CASRLDGDWEQYF
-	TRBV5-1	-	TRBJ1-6	TGCGCCAGCAGCTTCGGGGAGACCCGGGGGGCAGGATCACCCCTCCACTTT	CASSFGETRGAGSPLHF
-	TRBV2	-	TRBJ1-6	TGTGCCAGCAGCGCGGGGTCCAGATCACCCCTCCACTTT	CASSAGSRSPLHF
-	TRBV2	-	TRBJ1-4	TGTGCCAGCAGTGTAGAGGGAGGGGGTGAAAAACTGTTTTTT	CASSVEGGGEKLFF
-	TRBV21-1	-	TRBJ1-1	TGTGCCAGCACCGACAGGGAGGACACTGAAGCTTTCTTT	CASTDREDTEAFF
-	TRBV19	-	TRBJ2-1	TGTGCCAGTACGTTAACGGGGGTTCACAATGAGCAGTTCTTC	CASTLTGVHNEQFF
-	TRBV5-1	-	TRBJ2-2	TGCGCCAGCAGCGAGAGAACGAACACCGGGGAGCTGTTTTTT	CASSERTNTGELFF
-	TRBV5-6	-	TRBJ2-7	TGTGCCAGCAGCCTTTGGAGCTACGAGCAGTACTTC	CASSLWSYEQYF
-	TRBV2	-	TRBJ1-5	TGTGCCAGCAGTCCCGGGGGGGGGAATCAGCCCCAGCATTTT	CASSPGGGNQPQHF